The 25 T cell receptor beta chains given below trace back to one sample, sequenced in a study of CD8 T cells in Susac syndrome. The RNA input was about 0.5 to 1 ug, and it was reverse transcribed with random hexamers. TCRdb reprocessed the immunoSEQ multiplex PCR reads with MiXCR, giving one entry per CDR3 protein. In the table there are around 200,000 distinct CDR3 sequences, 85% to 95% of which are singletons. The sequenced sample was CD4+ T cells from PBMCs. These TCRs come from a human donor with multiple sclerosis.

The chain combines TRBV18 with TRBJ2-3, with TRBD2 identical over 10 bases. CDR3 size: 17 residues. CDR1 and CDR2 (germline): KGHSH, LQKENI. The V and J ends lost 0 bases and 5 bases, in that order; junction bases with no gene match: 8. The CDR3 DNA sequence: TGTGCCAGCTCACCACCGCGAGCGGGGGGGCAACGAGATACGCAGTATTTT. Its protein product is CASSPPRAGGQRDTQYF.

The chain recombines TRBV18 with TRBJ1-2; 11 bases line up with TRBD1. The CDR3 is 16 residues long. Germline loops: CDR1 KGHSH, CDR2 LQKENI. The J segment lost 3 bases and the V segment lost 3 bases, leaving 6 bases of the junction unmatched. The DNA of the CDR3 is TGTGCCAGCTCACCCTCCGGACAGGGGGCTTACTATGGCTACACCTTC. It translates to CASSPSGQGAYYGYTF.

This rearrangement joins TRBV5-6 to TRBJ1-2; D is ambiguous. V was clipped by 1 base and J by 7 bases, with 8 bases between them. Looked up from germline, CDR1 is SGHDT and CDR2 is YYEEEE. This CDR3 has 12 amino acids. The CDR3 loop is CASSLQGSGYTF. Written as DNA, the CDR3 is TGTGCCAGCAGCTTGCAAGGTTCTGGCTACACCTTC. Full variable domain (rest looked up from reference TRBV5-6 and TRBJ1-2): DAGVTQSPTHLIKTRGQQVTLRCSPKSGHDTVSWYQQALGQGPQFIFQYYEEEERQRGNFPDRFSGHQFPNYSSELNVNALLLGDSALYLCASSLQGSGYTFGSGTRLTVV.

This clonotype was picked up one time. The gene calls are TRBV30 and TRBJ2-5; TRBD2 matches 8 bases. Germline CDR1 and CDR2: GTSNPN and SVGIG (reference sequence). Trimming at V came to 2 bases and at J to 2 bases, leaving 1 base not matched to a gene. This CDR3 is 13 amino acids long. DNA for the CDR3: TGTGCCTGGAGTACGGGGGGGCAAGAGACCCAGTACTTC. It translates to CAWSTGGQETQYF.

V is TRBV3-1 and J is TRBJ2-6; a weak D match, TRBD1 (6 bases). The CDR3 spans 17 residues. The V gene's germline CDR1 is LGHDT and CDR2 YNNKEL (reference sequence). Trimming shortened V by 4 bases and J by 2 bases, and 15 bases separated the two germline ends. CDR3 bases: TGTGCCAGCAGCCCGTCAAGCTACAGGGCTGGGGCCAACGTCCTGACTTTC. Translated: CASSPSSYRAGANVLTF.

This sequence joins TRBV20-1 and TRBJ2-5, with D maybe TRBD2 (6 bases). Germline CDR1 is DFQATT and CDR2 is SNEGSKA (reference sequence). The CDR3 consists of 13 residues. V lost 1 base to trimming and J lost 3 bases, with 9 bases between them. The CDR3 bases are TGCAGTGCTAGAGGGGCGGGGAAAGAGACCCAGTACTTC. Amino acids: CSARGAGKETQYF.

The gene calls are TRBV27 and TRBJ1-1; 8 nucleotides agree with TRBD1. V lost 4 bases to trimming and J lost 6 bases; unmatched junction nucleotides: 10. This CDR3 has 15 residues. Germline V CDR1 and CDR2: MNHEY, SMNVEV (reference sequence). CDR3 bases: TGTGCCAGCAGTTCCCGGACAGGGCCACGCGCTGAAGCTTTCTTT. This translates into CASSSRTGPRAEAFF.

The rearrangement joins TRBV20-1 to TRBJ2-5; weak D call: TRBD2 (5 bases). Germline CDR1 reads DFQATT; CDR2 reads SNEGSKA (reference sequence). Between the trimmed V and J ends, which lost 5 bases and 4 bases, there was a span of 11 bases. The CDR3 spans 12 residues. The CDR3 DNA follows: TGCAGTGCTGAGCGAGGGCGAGAGACCCAGTACTTC. This sequence encodes CSAERGRETQYF.

This clonotype was observed a single time. This chain links TRBV4-2 with TRBJ1-2; possibly TRBD1 for D (6 bases). The length of the CDR3 is 16 residues. The V and J ends lost 0 bases and 6 bases respectively, with 17 bases between them. The V gene's germline CDR1 is LGHNA and CDR2 YNFKEQ. The CDR3 DNA sequence: TGTGCCAGCAGCCAAGAATGGAGCGCCAGGGGAGATGGCTACACCTTC. Residues: CASSQEWSARGDGYTF.

The chain carries TRBV3-1 and TRBJ1-1; D remains ambiguous. Germline V gene sequence: CDR1 LGHDT, CDR2 YNNKEL (reference sequence). Trimming left V 0 bases short and J 2 bases short, with 7 bases between. The CDR3 consists of 14 residues. CDR3 bases: TGTGCCAGCAGCCAAGACGACCCCAACACTGAAGCTTTCTTT. This gives the protein CASSQDDPNTEAFF. The variable domain in full, completed from reference TRBV3-1 and TRBJ1-1, reads DTAVSQTPKYLVTQMGNDKSIKCEQNLGHDTMYWYKQDSKKFLKIMFSYNNKELIINETVPNRFSPKSPDKAHLNLHINSLELGDSAVYFCASSQDDPNTEAFFGQGTRLTVV.

This chain connects TRBV24-1 to TRBJ2-1; maybe TRBD2 (5 bases). CDR3 size: 17 residues. The germline V and J ends were trimmed by 4 bases and 6 bases, with 21 bases remaining between them. The germline V gene encodes CDR1 KGHDR and CDR2 SFDVKD. The CDR3 DNA reads TGTGCCACCAGTGACCGCCCCACTAGAAAAAGCCCCAATGAGCAGTTCTTC. The encoded protein is CATSDRPTRKSPNEQFF.

The chain recombines TRBV30 with TRBJ2-3, with D possibly being TRBD2 (5 bases). Germline CDR1 reads GTSNPN; CDR2 reads SVGIG (reference sequence). This CDR3 is 13 amino acids long. Trimming removed 3 bases from V and 0 bases from J, with 7 bases in between. CDR3 amino acids: CAWRGRSTDTQYF. The CDR3 DNA is TGTGCCTGGAGGGGGAGAAGCACAGATACGCAGTATTTT.

The chain combines TRBV20-1 with TRBJ1-1; no clear D. This CDR3 is 12 amino acids long. Trimming stripped 4 bases from V and 4 bases from J, with 10 bases between. The germline V gene has CDR1 DFQATT and CDR2 SNEGSKA (reference sequence). The chain's CDR3 is CSANRVGTEAFF. Written as DNA, the CDR3 is TGCAGTGCTAATAGGGTGGGCACTGAAGCTTTCTTT.

The V and J genes are TRBV7-2 and TRBJ2-3; 7 bases agree with TRBD2. V shed 3 bases, J shed 2 bases, and the junction held 5 bases outside the gene matches. Germline CDR1 is SGHTA and CDR2 is FQGNSA. The CDR3 has 15 residues. The CDR3 DNA reads TGTGCCAGCAGCTTGCGGGGGAAATCCACAGATACGCAGTATTTT. It yields the protein CASSLRGKSTDTQYF. Using reference TRBV7-2 and TRBJ2-3 for the parts outside the CDR3, the full variable domain is GAGVSQSPSNKVTEKGKDVELRCDPISGHTALYWYRQSLGQGLEFLIYFQGNSAPDKSGLPSDRFSAERTGGSVSTLTIQRTQQEDSAVYLCASSLRGKSTDTQYFGPGTRLTVL.

This chain joins TRBV23-1 and TRBJ1-2; D remains unclear. TRBV23-1 is identified as an open reading frame with a role that is uncertain. The CDR3 is 14 amino acids. V gave up 2 bases and J gave up 2 bases, with 9 bases separating them. This CDR3 reads CASSQGNPNYGYTF. CDR3 bases: TGCGCCAGCAGTCAAGGCAACCCGAACTATGGCTACACCTTC.

This clonotype was found once. The chain employs TRBV2 and TRBJ2-5; the D gene is possibly TRBD1 (5 bases). V was trimmed by 7 bases and J by 5 bases, leaving 14 bases between them. The CDR3 covers 13 residues. Looked up from germline, CDR1 is SNHLY and CDR2 is FYNNEI. The CDR3 nucleotides read TGTGCCAGCAAATGGGAAGGGGTTGAGACCCAGTACTTC. Translating it yields CASKWEGVETQYF.

V usage is TRBV11-2 and J usage is TRBJ1-6; the D is unclear. The germline CDR1 and CDR2 sequences are SGHAT and FQNNGV. This CDR3 has 14 residues. Trimming removed 4 bases from V and 5 bases from J, with 9 bases in between. CDR3 sequence (DNA): TGTGCCAGCAGCTCCGATCAGAATAATTCACCCCTCCACTTT. Amino acid sequence: CASSSDQNNSPLHF.

The rearrangement uses TRBV20-1 and TRBJ2-2; TRBD2 might be the D (6 bases). Trimming shortened V by 3 bases and J by 5 bases, and 13 bases separated the two germline ends. CDR3 length: 14 amino acids. Per germline, CDR1 DFQATT and CDR2 SNEGSKA (reference sequence). The CDR3 loop is CSASPGGQTGELFF. The CDR3 region has the DNA TGCAGTGCTAGTCCCGGGGGTCAAACCGGGGAGCTGTTTTTT.

This chain joins TRBV24-1 and TRBJ2-3, with D possibly being TRBD2 (5 bases). The V gene lost 9 bases and the J gene lost 2 bases, with 11 bases spanning the gap. Germline V lookup: CDR1 KGHDR, CDR2 SFDVKD. This CDR3 is built from 13 residues. This CDR3 reads CATGSPHTDTQYF. The CDR3 DNA is TGTGCCACCGGGAGTCCCCACACAGATACGCAGTATTTT.

The chain employs TRBV6-6 and TRBJ2-5; D is unclear. CDR1 MNHNY and CDR2 SVGAGI come from the germline V gene (reference sequence). This CDR3 is 15 amino acids long. V was shortened by 0 bases and J by 2 bases, with 10 bases between the two germline ends. The CDR3 sequence: CASSYSTTRQETQYF. The CDR3 DNA reads as TGTGCCAGCAGTTACTCGACGACAAGACAAGAGACCCAGTACTTC.

This clonotype showed up just once. The rearrangement joins TRBV20-1 to TRBJ1-5; tentatively, D is TRBD1 (6 bases). V lost 5 bases to trimming and J lost 9 bases, with 23 bases between them. The CDR3 extends over 15 amino acids. The V gene's germline CDR1 is DFQATT and CDR2 SNEGSKA (reference sequence). The CDR3 region is CSAPREGGSDGPQHF. The DNA for the CDR3 is TGCAGTGCTCCCCGGGAGGGGGGGAGTGACGGGCCCCAGCATTTT.

The gene calls are TRBV25-1 and TRBJ1-6, with no clear D. Trimming cost V 1 base and J 10 bases, with 11 bases left between them. The CDR3 is 14 amino acids. The germline V gene has CDR1 MGHDK and CDR2 SYGVNS. The CDR3 loop is CASSEWKDVSPLHF. Here the CDR3 DNA reads TGTGCCAGCAGTGAATGGAAAGACGTGTCACCCCTCCACTTT.

The chain is built from TRBV3-1 and TRBJ1-2, with 11 bases identical to TRBD1. CDR1 is LGHDT and CDR2 is YNNKEL in the germline V gene (reference sequence). This CDR3 is 14 amino acids long. Unmatched junction bases numbered 9, after V lost 7 bases and J lost 8 bases. In DNA form, the CDR3 reads TGTGCCAGCACGGACAGGGGGCTGGTAGGCGGCTACACCTTC. Protein: CASTDRGLVGGYTF.

The V call is TRBV9, the J call TRBJ2-3; 7 bases match TRBD2. J was trimmed by 7 bases and V by 0 bases; bases with no gene match: 5. This CDR3 has 14 residues. Germline V gene sequence: CDR1 SGDLS, CDR2 YYNGEE. CDR3 DNA: TGTGCCAGCAGCGTAGGCGGACTAGAGAATACGCAGTATTTT. As protein: CASSVGGLENTQYF. Together with reference TRBV9 and TRBJ2-3, the CDR3 gives the full variable domain: DSGVTQTPKHLITATGQRVTLRCSPRSGDLSVYWYQQSLDQGLQFLIQYYNGEERAKGNILERFSAQQFPDLHSELNLSSLELGDSALYFCASSVGGLENTQYFGPGTRLTVL.

CDR3 amino acids: CASSLSPTGLRETQYF. CDR3 coding DNA: TGTGCCAGCAGTTTATCCCCAACAGGTCTAAGGGAGACCCAGTACTTC. This chain joins TRBV27 and TRBJ2-5; D may be TRBD1 (5 bases). The V gene's germline CDR1 is MNHEY and CDR2 SMNVEV (reference sequence). Trimming took off 0 bases at V and 5 bases at J, with 16 bases between the two ends. The CDR3 sequence is 16 residues long.